This entry describes one T cell receptor beta chain. What it binds is not known. This specimen belongs to a study of STAT5B mutations in CD4+ large granular lymphocyte leukemia. Study results and limitations: Main leukemic clonotypes were patient-specific, but approximately 27% appeared at low frequency elsewhere. CD4-sorted patient repertoires seemed more clonal than healthy CD4+ repertoires.

The CDR3 loop spans 13 amino acids. Germline V gives CDR1 SGHTA, CDR2 FQGTGA. V shed 5 bases and J shed 1 base, with 8 bases lying between them. Produced via immunoSEQ multiplex PCR; TCRdb's table is partial and in-frame only. The sample lists 40,000 to 45,000 clones; 84% were seen once. The specimen sequenced was CD4+ T cells from blood buffy coats. The TCR was taken from a human donor in good health. The gene calls are TRBV7-3 and TRBJ1-1; tentative D call: TRBD1 (5 bases). The CDR3 coding sequence is TGTGCCAGCAGCGCGACAGAGAACACTGAAGCTTTCTTT. Its translation: CASSATENTEAFF.